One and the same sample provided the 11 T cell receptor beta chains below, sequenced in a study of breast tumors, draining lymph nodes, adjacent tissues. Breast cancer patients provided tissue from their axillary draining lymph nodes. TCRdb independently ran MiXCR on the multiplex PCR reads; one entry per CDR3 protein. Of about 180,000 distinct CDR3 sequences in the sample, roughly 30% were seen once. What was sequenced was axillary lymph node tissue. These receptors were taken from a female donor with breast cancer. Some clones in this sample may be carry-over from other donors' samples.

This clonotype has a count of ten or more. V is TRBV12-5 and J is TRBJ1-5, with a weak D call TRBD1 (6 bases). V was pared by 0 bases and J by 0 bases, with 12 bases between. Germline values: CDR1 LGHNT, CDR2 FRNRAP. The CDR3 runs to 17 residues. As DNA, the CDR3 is TGTGCTAGTGGTTTGGTCGTACAGGGTGGTAGCAATCAGCCCCAGCATTTT. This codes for CASGLVVQGGSNQPQHF.

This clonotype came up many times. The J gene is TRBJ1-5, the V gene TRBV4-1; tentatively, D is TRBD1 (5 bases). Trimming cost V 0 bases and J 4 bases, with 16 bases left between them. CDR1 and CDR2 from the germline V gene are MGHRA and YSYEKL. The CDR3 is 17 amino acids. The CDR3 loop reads CASSQELGLEGNQPQHF. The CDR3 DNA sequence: TGCGCCAGCAGCCAAGAACTGGGGCTGGAGGGGAATCAGCCCCAGCATTTT.

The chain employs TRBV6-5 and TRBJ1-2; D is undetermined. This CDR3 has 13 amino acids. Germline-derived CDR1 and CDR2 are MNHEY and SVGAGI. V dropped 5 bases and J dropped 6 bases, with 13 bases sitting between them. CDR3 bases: TGTGCCAGCAGTCTCGGGCCAAACCATGGCTACACCTTC. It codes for CASSLGPNHGYTF.

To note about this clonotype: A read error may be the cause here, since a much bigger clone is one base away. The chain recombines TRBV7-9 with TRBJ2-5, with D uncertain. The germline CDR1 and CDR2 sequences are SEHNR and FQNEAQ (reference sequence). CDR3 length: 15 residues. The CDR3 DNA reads TGTGCCAGCAGCTTAGCGTTGCACAGCCAAGAGACCCAGCACTTC. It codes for CASSLALHSQETQHF.

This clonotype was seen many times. In DNA form, the CDR3 reads TGTGCCAGCAGCTTGGAGATCCGGGTCCACGGCTCCTACGAGCAGTACTTC. It translates to CASSLEIRVHGSYEQYF. This chain joins TRBV5-6 and TRBJ2-7; D call uncertain. Looked up from germline, CDR1 is SGHDT and CDR2 is YYEEEE. This CDR3 has 17 residues. V shed 0 bases and J shed 0 bases, with 16 bases lying between them.

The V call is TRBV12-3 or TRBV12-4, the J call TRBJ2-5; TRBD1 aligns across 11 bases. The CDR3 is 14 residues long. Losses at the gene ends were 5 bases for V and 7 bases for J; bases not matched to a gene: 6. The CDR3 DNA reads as TGTGCCAGCAGTGGCGGACAGGGGGCCGCGACCCAGTACTTC. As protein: CASSGGQGAATQYF.

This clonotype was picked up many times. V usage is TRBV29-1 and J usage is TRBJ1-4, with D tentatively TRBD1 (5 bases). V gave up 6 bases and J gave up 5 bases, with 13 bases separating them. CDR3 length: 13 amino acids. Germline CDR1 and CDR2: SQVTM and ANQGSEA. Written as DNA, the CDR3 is TGCAGCGTCGGGCGGACAAAGAATGAAAAACTGTTTTTT. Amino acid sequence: CSVGRTKNEKLFF.

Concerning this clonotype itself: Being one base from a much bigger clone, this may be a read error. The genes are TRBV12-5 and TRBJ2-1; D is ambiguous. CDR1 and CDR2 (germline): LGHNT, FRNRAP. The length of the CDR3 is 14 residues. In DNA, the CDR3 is TGTGCTAGTGGTCTCTCGGACGGATACAATGAGCAGCTCTTC. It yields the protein CASGLSDGYNEQLF. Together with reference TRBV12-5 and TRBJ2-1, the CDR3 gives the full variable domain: DARVTQTPRHKVTEMGQEVTMRCQPILGHNTVFWYRQTMMQGLELLAYFRNRAPLDDSGMPKDRFSAEMPDATLATLKIQPSEPRDSAVYFCASGLSDGYNEQLFGPGTRLTVL.

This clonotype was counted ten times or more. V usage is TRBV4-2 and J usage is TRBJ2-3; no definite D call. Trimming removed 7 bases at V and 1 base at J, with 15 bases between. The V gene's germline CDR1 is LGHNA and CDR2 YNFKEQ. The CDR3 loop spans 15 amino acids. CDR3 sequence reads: CASTHRNGGTDTQYF. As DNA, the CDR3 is TGTGCCAGCACCCACCGCAACGGAGGCACAGATACGCAGTATTTT.

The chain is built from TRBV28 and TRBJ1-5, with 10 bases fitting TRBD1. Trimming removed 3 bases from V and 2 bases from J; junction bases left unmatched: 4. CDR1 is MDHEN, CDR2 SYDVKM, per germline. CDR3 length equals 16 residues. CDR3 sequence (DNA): TGTGCCAGCAGTTTGTGGGACAGGGGTGGCAATCAGCCCCAGCATTTT. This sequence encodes CASSLWDRGGNQPQHF.

The DNA of the CDR3 is TGTGCCAGTAAGGGCAGGAACACTGAAGCTTTCTTT. It yields the protein CASKGRNTEAFF. This chain uses TRBV19 with TRBJ1-1; D unresolved. Between the trimmed V and J ends, which lost 7 bases and 1 base, there was a span of 7 bases. In germline, CDR1 is LNHDA, CDR2 SQIVND (reference sequence). The CDR3 totals 12 residues.